A selection of T cell receptor beta chains follows, all from one sample in a study of beta chain features in type 1 diabetes. Profiling relied on immunoSEQ multiplex PCR, and the TCRdb table lists in-frame clones only, not all of them. The repertoire has approximately 150,000 clones, about 13% of them found once; the top ten carry less than 1.5%. Material: central memory CD4+ T cells from blood. The receptors were gathered from a man aged 18 to 29 with type 1 diabetes. Both conserved end residues are part of each CDR3.

TRBJ2-7 TRBV5-8 CASSLNLDEQYF
TRBJ2-3 TRBV15 CATSLGGISTDTQYF
TRBJ2-7 TRBV7-7 CASSRSTGGEQYF
TRBJ1-6 TRBV9 CASSLSPGTNSPLHF
TRBJ2-3 TRBV2 CASSEGLGRADTQYF
TRBJ1-6 TRBV9 CASSDGDSYNSPLHF
TRBJ2-5 TRBV6-5 CASSYSGARETQYF
TRBJ1-1 TRBV5-1 CASSSRTGGGTEAFF
TRBJ1-2 TRBV5-8 CASSYFSAQSNYGYTF
TRBJ2-3 TRBV10-1 CASSGTTGGPTDTQYF
TRBJ2-5 TRBV4-1 CASSQVRGGHEGETQYF
TRBJ2-1 TRBV7-9 CASAVFGGGFNEQFF
TRBJ2-5 TRBV28 CASLSGWGTETQYF
TRBJ1-2 TRBV9 CASSVGGRSNYGYTF
. TRBV5-4 CASSPPGDRGFYEQYF
TRBJ1-4 TRBV2 CARRGASNEKLFF
TRBJ2-7 TRBV5-1 CASSLRGPEQYF
TRBJ2-4 TRBV5-8 CASSSTGQSKNIQYF
TRBJ2-5 TRBV7-2 CASQSSGGQQETQYF
TRBJ2-7 TRBV6-5 CASSYGPGIGMGEQYF
TRBJ2-1 TRBV29-1 CSVEGSSTFF
TRBJ2-2 TRBV6-1 CAARGQGAGELFF
TRBJ2-1 TRBV6-4 CASSSQGVASNEQFF
TRBJ1-1 TRBV30 CAWRGQKAFF
TRBJ2-5 TRBV19 CASSTGLTYQETQYF
TRBJ1-6 TRBV7-9 CASSLIDRSPLHF
TRBJ2-7 TRBV10-2 CASRSTGEPSYEQYF
TRBJ1-4 TRBV7-8 CASSAQQGVSEKLFF
TRBJ1-6 TRBV4-1 CASSQWVRGQDSPLHF
TRBJ2-1 TRBV4-1 CASSQVPSENEQFF
TRBJ2-7 TRBV30 CAWSVGGSGSYEQYF
TRBJ2-3 TRBV7-2 CASSPRATLRDTQYF
TRBJ2-3 TRBV19 CASSPPGAIDTQYF
TRBJ2-3 TRBV29-1 CSVVFDSDTQYF
TRBJ2-7 TRBV6-1 CASSRTGFYEQYF
TRBJ2-7 TRBV6-6 CASSLRQGGSYEQYF
TRBJ1-5 TRBV5-1 CASSLDGSNQPQHF
TRBJ2-2 TRBV7-8 CASRVQGAGELFF
TRBJ2-1 TRBV7-2 CASSPRTSRTNEQFF
TRBJ2-5 TRBV27 CASSPNRDRDQETQYF
TRBJ1-2 TRBV25-1 CASSESGGNYGYTF
TRBJ2-2 TRBV29-1 CSASGQGNGELFF